This entry lists 10 T cell receptor beta chains sequenced from one sample in a study of human T cells and chemical hapten exposure. Sample time point: patch test 1, 2 weeks after DPC sensitization. The treatment denotes: therapeutic diphenylcyclopropenone sensitization with weekly scalp DPC. A single record per CDR3 protein comes from TCRdb applying MiXCR to the RACE reads. The sample records 70,000 to 75,000 distinct CDR3 sequences, 30% to 35% being singletons. The sample here was whole blood, taken in connection with sensitization to the hapten diphenylcyclopropenone (DPC). Source of these receptors: a man in his forties with alopecia areata. Some clones in this sample may be carry-over from other donors' samples.

This sequence joins TRBV12-3 or TRBV12-4 and TRBJ1-5, with 7 bases identical to TRBD1. The V gene end was trimmed by 2 bases and the J gene end by 2 bases; junction bases not matched to a gene: 3. The CDR3 is made up of 15 amino acids. The CDR3 nucleotides read TGTGCCAGCAGTTTACGACAGGGAGGCAATCAGCCCCAGCATTTT. Translated, it gives CASSLRQGGNQPQHF.

This clonotype has a count of ten or more. This chain connects TRBV28 to TRBJ2-3; TRBD1 is a possible D gene (5 bases). Trimming shortened V by 5 bases and J by 2 bases, and 8 bases separated the two germline ends. The germline gives CDR1 MDHEN, CDR2 SYDVKM. The CDR3 is made up of 13 amino acids. The CDR3 DNA reads as TGTGCCAGCAGTAGGACACTCACAGATACGCAGTATTTT. Protein product: CASSRTLTDTQYF. Full variable domain (remainder filled in from reference TRBV28 and TRBJ2-3): DVKVTQSSRYLVKRTGEKVFLECVQDMDHENMFWYRQDPGLGLRLIYFSYDVKMKEKGDIPEGYSVSREKKERFSLILESASTNQTSMYLCASSRTLTDTQYFGPGTRLTVL.

This chain uses TRBV29-1 with TRBJ2-7; the D gene could be TRBD1 or TRBD2 (5 bases each). The CDR3 sequence is 12 residues long. V dropped 3 bases and J dropped 6 bases, with 12 bases sitting between them. The germline V gene encodes CDR1 SQVTM and CDR2 ANQGSEA. CDR3 DNA sequence: TGCAGCGTTGAGAGGGGCCGGGGCGAGCAGTACTTC. Translation: CSVERGRGEQYF.

The chain combines TRBV7-2 with TRBJ2-4; a weak D match, TRBD2 (6 bases). CDR1 and CDR2 (germline): SGHTA, FQGNSA. CDR3 length equals 14 residues. Trimming removed 3 bases at V and 6 bases at J, with 12 bases between. As DNA, the CDR3 is TGTGCCAGCAGCTTCGCGCGGAGGGGAAACATTCAGTACTTC. This translates into CASSFARRGNIQYF.

V is TRBV6-5 and J is TRBJ2-5, with 11 bases aligning to TRBD2. The CDR3 extends over 16 amino acids. The V and J ends lost 8 bases and 1 base, in that order; junction bases with no gene match: 9. Germline loops: CDR1 MNHEY, CDR2 SVGAGI. The chain's CDR3 is CASSIGTSGGQETQYF. In DNA, the CDR3 is TGTGCCAGCTCTATAGGGACTAGCGGAGGCCAAGAGACCCAGTACTTC.

The rearrangement links TRBV6-5 to TRBJ1-2; TRBD1 is a possible D gene (5 bases). Germline CDR1 MNHEY, CDR2 SVGAGI. The CDR3 spans 14 residues. Trimming removed 0 bases at V and 4 bases at J, with 9 bases between. CDR3 sequence reads: CASSYSQGSYGYTF. The CDR3, as DNA: TGTGCCAGCAGTTACTCGCAGGGTTCCTATGGCTACACCTTC.

V and J are TRBV9 and TRBJ2-5, with D tentatively TRBD2 (6 bases). The germline V gene encodes CDR1 SGDLS and CDR2 YYNGEE. This CDR3 contains 14 residues. Trimming shortened V by 1 base and J by 2 bases, and 9 bases separated the two germline ends. The CDR3 loop is CASSVYGRQETQYF. Here the CDR3 DNA reads TGTGCCAGCAGCGTATACGGGAGACAAGAGACCCAGTACTTC.

J is TRBJ2-1 and V is TRBV5-1; weak D call: TRBD2 (6 bases). V lost 1 base and J lost 7, with 18 bases in between. The germline CDR1 and CDR2 sequences are SGHRS and YFSETQ. CDR3 length: 16 amino acids. CDR3 DNA sequence: TGCGCCAGCAGCTTGTCCGGGACTGGGTACGGAAATGAGCAGTTCTTC. Translation gives CASSLSGTGYGNEQFF.

The J gene is TRBJ2-7, the V gene TRBV28, with 12 nucleotides matching TRBD2. This CDR3 has 16 amino acids. The J segment lost 4 bases and the V segment lost 6 bases, leaving 10 bases of the junction unmatched. Germline V gives CDR1 MDHEN, CDR2 SYDVKM. CDR3 region: CASRPYSGTSGYEQYF. Here the CDR3 DNA reads TGTGCCAGCAGGCCTTACTCCGGGACTAGCGGGTACGAGCAGTACTTC.

CDR3 sequence: CASSLKEQYF. The DNA for the CDR3 is TGCGCCAGCAGCTTGAAAGAGCAGTACTTC. The chain employs TRBV5-1 and TRBJ2-7; D uncertain. The V gene lost 1 base and the J gene lost 7 bases, with 3 bases spanning the gap. The CDR3 has 10 residues. CDR1 is SGHRS, CDR2 YFSETQ, per germline.